This T cell receptor beta chain is from a study of T cells in narcolepsy. V was clipped by 5 bases and J by 10 bases; unmatched bases: 6. The CDR3 runs to 14 residues. In germline, CDR1 is SNHLY, CDR2 FYNNEI. Profiled with immunoSEQ multiplex PCR; TCRdb holds only in-frame clones, not every one. Of fewer than 30,000 clones listed, approximately 89% are singletons. This clone was observed a few times. This rearrangement joins TRBV2 to TRBJ2-3; 13 nucleotides line up with TRBD2. The TCR comes from a human donor with narcolepsy. Material: CD45RA- memory CD4+ T cells from PBMCs. The CDR3 nucleotides are TGTGCCAGCAGTACGGGGACTAGCGGGGCGTCGCAGTATTTT. Translated, it gives CASSTGTSGASQYF.